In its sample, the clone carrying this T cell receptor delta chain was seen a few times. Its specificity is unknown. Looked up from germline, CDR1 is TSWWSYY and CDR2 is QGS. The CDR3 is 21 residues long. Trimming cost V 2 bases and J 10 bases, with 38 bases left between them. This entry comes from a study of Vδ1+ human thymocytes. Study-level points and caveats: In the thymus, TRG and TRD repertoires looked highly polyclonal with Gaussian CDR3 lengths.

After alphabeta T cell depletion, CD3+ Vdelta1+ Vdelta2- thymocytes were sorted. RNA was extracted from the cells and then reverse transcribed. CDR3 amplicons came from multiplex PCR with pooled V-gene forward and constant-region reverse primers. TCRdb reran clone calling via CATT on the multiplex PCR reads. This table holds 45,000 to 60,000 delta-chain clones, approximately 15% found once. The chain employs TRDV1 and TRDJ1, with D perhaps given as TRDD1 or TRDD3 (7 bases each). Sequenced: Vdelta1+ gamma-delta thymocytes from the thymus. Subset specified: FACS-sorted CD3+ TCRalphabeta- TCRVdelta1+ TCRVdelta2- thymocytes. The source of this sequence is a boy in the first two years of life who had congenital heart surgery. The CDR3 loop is CALGEAPSVEADTVRGNRLIF. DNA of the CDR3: TGTGCTCTTGGGGAAGCCCCTTCCGTCGAGGCGGATACGGTCAGGGGAAATAGACTCATCTTT.